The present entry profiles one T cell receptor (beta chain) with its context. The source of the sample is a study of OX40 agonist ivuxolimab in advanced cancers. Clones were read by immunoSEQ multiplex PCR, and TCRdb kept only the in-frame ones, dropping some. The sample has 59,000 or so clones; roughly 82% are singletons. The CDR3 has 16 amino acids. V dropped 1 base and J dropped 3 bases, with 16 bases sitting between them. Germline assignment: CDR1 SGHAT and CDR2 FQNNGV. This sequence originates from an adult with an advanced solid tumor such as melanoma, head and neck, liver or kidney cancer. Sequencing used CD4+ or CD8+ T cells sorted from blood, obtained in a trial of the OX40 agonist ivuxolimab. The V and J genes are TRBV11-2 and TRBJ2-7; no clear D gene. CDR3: CASSLVGRPKVYEQYF. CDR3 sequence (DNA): TGTGCCAGCAGCTTAGTAGGGCGACCTAAGGTCTACGAGCAGTACTTC.